This TCR beta chain was sequenced in a study of shared clonotypes between healthy human individuals. Background on the study: Participating donors consisted of two women and a few men aged 18 to 49.

Germline V gene sequence: CDR1 SGHRS, CDR2 YFSETQ. The CDR3 sequence is 13 residues long. V lost 4 bases and J 9 bases, leaving 14 bases between the germline ends. Libraries were prepared by immunoSEQ multiplex PCR; TCRdb keeps only in-frame clonotypes and omits some of them. The sample holds under 600,000 clones, around 97% seen once. Broader study findings: Sampling involved blood alone; tissue repertoires likely differ.

In the case of this clone: Its antigen is not known.

Sample: naive CD4+ T cells sorted from blood. Subset denoted: CD45RA+ positively selected. The sequence was obtained from a woman aged 25 to 39 in good health. The chain uses TRBV5-1 and TRBJ1-5; a weak D match, TRBD1 (5 bases). CDR3 nucleotides: TGCGCCAGCAGCCGAGACGGGGACCGGCCCCAGCATTTT. Its translation is CASSRDGDRPQHF.